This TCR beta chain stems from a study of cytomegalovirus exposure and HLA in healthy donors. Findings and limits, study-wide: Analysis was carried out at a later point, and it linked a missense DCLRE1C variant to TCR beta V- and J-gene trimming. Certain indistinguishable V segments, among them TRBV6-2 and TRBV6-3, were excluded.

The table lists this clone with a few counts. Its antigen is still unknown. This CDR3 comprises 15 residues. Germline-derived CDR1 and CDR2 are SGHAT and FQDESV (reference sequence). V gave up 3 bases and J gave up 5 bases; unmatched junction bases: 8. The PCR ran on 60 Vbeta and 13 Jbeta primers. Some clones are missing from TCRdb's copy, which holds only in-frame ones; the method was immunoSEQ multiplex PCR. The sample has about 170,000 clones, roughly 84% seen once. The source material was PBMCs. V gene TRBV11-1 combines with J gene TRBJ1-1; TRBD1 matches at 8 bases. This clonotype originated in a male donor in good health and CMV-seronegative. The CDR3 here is CASSFSGRGLTEAFF. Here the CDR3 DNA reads TGTGCCAGCAGCTTCTCTGGCAGGGGGCTTACTGAAGCTTTCTTT.